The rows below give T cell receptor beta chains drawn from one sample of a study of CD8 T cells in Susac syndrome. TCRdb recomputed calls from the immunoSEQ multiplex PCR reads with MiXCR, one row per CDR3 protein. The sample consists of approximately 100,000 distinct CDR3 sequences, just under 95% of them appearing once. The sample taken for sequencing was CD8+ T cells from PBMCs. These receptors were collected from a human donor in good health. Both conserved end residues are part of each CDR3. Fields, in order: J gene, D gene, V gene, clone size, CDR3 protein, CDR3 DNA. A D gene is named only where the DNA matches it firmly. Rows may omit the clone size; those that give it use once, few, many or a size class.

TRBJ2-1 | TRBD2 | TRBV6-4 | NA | CASSGGADNEQFF | TGTGCCAGTAGCGGGGGGGCCGACAATGAGCAGTTCTTC
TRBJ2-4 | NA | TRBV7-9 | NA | CASTNENIQYF | TGTGCCAGCACCAACGAAAACATTCAGTACTTC
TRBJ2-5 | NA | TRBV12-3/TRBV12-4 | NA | CASSPRQETQYF | TGTGCCAGCAGCCCAAGACAGGAGACCCAGTACTTC
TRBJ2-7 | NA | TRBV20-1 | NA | CSARDLQGPPYEQYF | TGCAGTGCTAGAGATCTCCAGGGACCTCCCTACGAGCAGTACTTC
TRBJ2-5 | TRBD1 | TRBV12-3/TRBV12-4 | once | CASSPIQGSETQYF | TGTGCCAGCAGTCCGATACAGGGGTCGGAGACCCAGTACTTC
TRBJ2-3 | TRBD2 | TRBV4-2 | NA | CASSQDPAGTRGMDTQYF | TGTGCCAGCAGCCAAGATCCGGCCGGGACTAGGGGTATGGATACGCAGTATTTT
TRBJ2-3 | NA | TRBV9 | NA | CASSVGSGSGQYF | TGTGCCAGCAGCGTAGGTTCAGGGAGTGGGCAGTATTTT
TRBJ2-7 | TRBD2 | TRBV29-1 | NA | CSARRGAGGLNAYEQYF | TGCAGCGCCCGCCGGGGAGCGGGAGGCCTCAACGCCTACGAGCAGTACTTC
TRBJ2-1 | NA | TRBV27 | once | CASFTPRSGNEQFF | TGTGCCAGTTTTACTCCTCGGTCGGGCAATGAGCAGTTCTTC
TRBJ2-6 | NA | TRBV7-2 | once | CASSPHPRTISGANVLTF | TGTGCCAGCAGCCCGCACCCAAGGACTATTTCTGGGGCCAACGTCCTGACTTTC
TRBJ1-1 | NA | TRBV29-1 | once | CSVGLGGRLATEAFF | TGCAGCGTCGGGCTGGGCGGCCGTTTGGCCACTGAAGCTTTCTTT
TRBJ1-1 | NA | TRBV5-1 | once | CASSSGGQGTEAFF | TGCGCCAGCAGCTCCGGTGGGCAGGGCACTGAAGCTTTCTTT
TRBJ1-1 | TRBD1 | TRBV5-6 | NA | CASTGTGGVLMNTEAFF | TGTGCCAGCACTGGGACAGGGGGCGTTCTTATGAACACTGAAGCTTTCTTT
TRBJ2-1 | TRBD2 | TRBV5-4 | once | CASTLGVGGGYNEQFF | TGTGCCAGCACCCTAGGAGTCGGCGGGGGTTACAATGAGCAGTTCTTC
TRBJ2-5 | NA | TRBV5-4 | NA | CATKDGGATPETQYF | TGTGCCACCAAGGACGGGGGCGCTACCCCAGAGACCCAGTACTTC
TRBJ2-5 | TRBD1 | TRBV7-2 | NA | CASSRDRAAETQYF | TGTGCCAGCAGCCGTGACAGGGCGGCAGAGACCCAGTACTTC
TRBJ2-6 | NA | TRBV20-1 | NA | CSARDGNRFSSGANVLTF | TGCAGTGCTAGAGATGGGAACAGGTTCAGCTCTGGGGCCAACGTCCTGACTTTC
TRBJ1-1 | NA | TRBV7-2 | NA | CASSEHVNTEAFF | TGTGCCAGCAGCGAACATGTGAACACTGAAGCTTTCTTT
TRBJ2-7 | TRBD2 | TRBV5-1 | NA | CASSLGTSGDNYEQYF | TGCGCCAGCAGCTTGGGGACTAGCGGGGACAACTACGAGCAGTACTTC
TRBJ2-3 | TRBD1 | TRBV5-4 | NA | CASSSSRDRSSTDTQYF | TGTGCCAGCAGCTCGTCCCGGGACAGGTCTAGCACAGATACGCAGTATTTT
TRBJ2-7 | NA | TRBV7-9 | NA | CASSPGHGYEQYF | TGTGCCAGCAGCCCGGGACACGGCTACGAGCAGTACTTC
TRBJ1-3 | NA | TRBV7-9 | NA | CASSLAPGRESGNTIYF | TGTGCCAGCAGCTTAGCGCCAGGGCGGGAATCTGGAAACACCATATATTTT
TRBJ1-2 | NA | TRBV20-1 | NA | CSARHGLKSNYGYTF | TGCAGTGCTAGACACGGACTGAAGAGCAACTATGGCTACACCTTC
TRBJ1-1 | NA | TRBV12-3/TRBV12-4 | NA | CASSFRLDRGAFF | TGTGCCAGCAGTTTTCGCCTGGATCGCGGGGCTTTCTTT
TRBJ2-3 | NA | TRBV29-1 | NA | CSVKRATDTQYF | TGCAGCGTTAAGAGGGCCACAGATACGCAGTATTTT
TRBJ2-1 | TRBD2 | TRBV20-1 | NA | CSARDVSGRSHNEQFF | TGCAGTGCTAGAGATGTTAGCGGGAGATCCCACAATGAGCAGTTCTTC
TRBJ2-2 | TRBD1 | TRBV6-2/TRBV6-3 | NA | CASRLGTGEDVTNTGELFF | TGTGCCAGCAGACTCGGGACAGGTGAGGACGTTACGAACACCGGGGAGCTGTTTTTT
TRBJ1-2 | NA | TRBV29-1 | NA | CSTSPGAVYGYTF | TGCAGCACCTCCCCTGGGGCAGTCTATGGCTACACCTTC
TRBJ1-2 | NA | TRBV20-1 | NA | CSASNDGYTF | TGCAGTGCTAGTAACGATGGCTACACCTTC
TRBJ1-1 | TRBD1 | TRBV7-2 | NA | CASSSLQGAEAFF | TGTGCCAGCAGCTCCCTGCAGGGGGCTGAAGCTTTCTTT
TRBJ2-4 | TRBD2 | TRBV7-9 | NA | CASSRAGGAKNIQYF | TGTGCCAGCAGCCGAGCGGGAGGAGCCAAAAACATTCAGTACTTC
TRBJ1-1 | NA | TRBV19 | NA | CASSAGSYTEAFF | TGTGCCAGTAGTGCCGGGTCTTACACTGAAGCTTTCTTT
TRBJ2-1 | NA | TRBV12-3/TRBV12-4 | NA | CASSLVGEQFF | TGTGCCAGCAGTTTGGTCGGTGAGCAGTTCTTC
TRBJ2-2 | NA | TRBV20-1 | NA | CSAGAGTETGELFF | TGCAGTGCGGGTGCCGGAACCGAGACCGGGGAGCTGTTTTTT
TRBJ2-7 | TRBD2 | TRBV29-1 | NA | CSAVAVGGFSYEQYF | TGCAGCGCCGTCGCCGTCGGGGGGTTCTCCTACGAGCAGTACTTC